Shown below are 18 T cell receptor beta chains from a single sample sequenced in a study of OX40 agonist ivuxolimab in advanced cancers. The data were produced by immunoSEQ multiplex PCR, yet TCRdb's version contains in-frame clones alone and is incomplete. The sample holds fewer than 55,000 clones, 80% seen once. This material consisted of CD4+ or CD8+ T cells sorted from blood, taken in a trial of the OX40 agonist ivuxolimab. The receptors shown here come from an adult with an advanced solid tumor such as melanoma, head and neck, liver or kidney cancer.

The CDR3 loop reads CASTDRGHDYEQYF. In nucleotides, the CDR3 is TGTGCCAGCACGGACAGGGGGCACGACTACGAGCAGTACTTC. V usage is TRBV13 and J usage is TRBJ2-5; 11 positions match TRBD1. The better agreement between TRBJ2-7 and the DNA end casts doubt on the J call. CDR3 size: 14 residues. CDR1 is PRHDT and CDR2 is FYEKMQ in the germline V gene (reference sequence).

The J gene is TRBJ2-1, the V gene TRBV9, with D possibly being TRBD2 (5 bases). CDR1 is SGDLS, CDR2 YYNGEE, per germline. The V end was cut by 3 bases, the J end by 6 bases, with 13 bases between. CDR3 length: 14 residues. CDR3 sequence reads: CASSELEGPNEQFF. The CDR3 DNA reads TGTGCCAGCAGCGAGCTTGAGGGCCCCAATGAGCAGTTCTTC.

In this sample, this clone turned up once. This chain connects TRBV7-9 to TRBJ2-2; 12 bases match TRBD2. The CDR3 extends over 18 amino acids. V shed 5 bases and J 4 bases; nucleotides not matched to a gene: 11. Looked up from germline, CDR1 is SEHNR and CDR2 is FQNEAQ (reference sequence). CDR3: CASSLGTSGPGGTGELFF. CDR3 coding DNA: TGTGCCAGCAGCCTGGGGACTAGCGGGCCTGGCGGCACCGGGGAGCTGTTTTTT.

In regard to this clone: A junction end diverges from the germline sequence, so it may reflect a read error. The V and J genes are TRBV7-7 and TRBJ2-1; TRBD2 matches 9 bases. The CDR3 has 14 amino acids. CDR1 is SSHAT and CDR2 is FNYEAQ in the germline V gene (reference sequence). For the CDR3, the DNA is TGTGCCAGCAGCCTAGCGGGGAAAACCAATGAGCAGTTCTTC. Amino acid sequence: CASSLAGKTNEQFF.

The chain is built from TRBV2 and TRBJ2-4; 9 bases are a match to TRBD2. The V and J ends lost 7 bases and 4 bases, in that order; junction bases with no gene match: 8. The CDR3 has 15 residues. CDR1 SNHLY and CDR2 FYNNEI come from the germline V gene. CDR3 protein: CASIERTSGKNIQYF. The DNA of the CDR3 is TGTGCCAGCATTGAGAGAACTAGCGGGAAAAACATTCAGTACTTC.

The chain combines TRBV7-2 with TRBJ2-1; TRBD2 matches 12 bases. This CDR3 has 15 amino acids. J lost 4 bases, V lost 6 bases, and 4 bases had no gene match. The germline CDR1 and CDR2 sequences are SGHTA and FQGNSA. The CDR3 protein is CASRASGRAYNEQFF. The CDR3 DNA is TGTGCCAGCAGAGCTAGCGGGAGGGCGTACAATGAGCAGTTCTTC. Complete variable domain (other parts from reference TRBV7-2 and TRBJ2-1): GAGVSQSPSNKVTEKGKDVELRCDPISGHTALYWYRQSLGQGLEFLIYFQGNSAPDKSGLPSDRFSAERTGGSVSTLTIQRTQQEDSAVYLCASRASGRAYNEQFFGPGTRLTVL.

CDR3 DNA: TGCGCCAGCAGCCAAGGCTGGGGCGGGTTTCAGCCCCAGCATTTT. Translation gives CASSQGWGGFQPQHF. V and J are TRBV4-3 and TRBJ1-5; tentatively, D is TRBD1 (5 bases). The CDR3 sequence is 15 residues long. V lost 1 base and J 6 bases, leaving 13 bases between the germline ends. Germline V gene data show CDR1 as LGHNA and CDR2 as YSLEER.

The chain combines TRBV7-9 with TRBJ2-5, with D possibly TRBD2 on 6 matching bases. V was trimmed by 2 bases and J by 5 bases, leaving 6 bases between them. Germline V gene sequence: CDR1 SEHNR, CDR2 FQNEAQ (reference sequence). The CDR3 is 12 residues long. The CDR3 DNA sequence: TGTGCCAGCAGCTTACGGGAGGAGACCCAGTACTTC. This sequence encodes CASSLREETQYF.

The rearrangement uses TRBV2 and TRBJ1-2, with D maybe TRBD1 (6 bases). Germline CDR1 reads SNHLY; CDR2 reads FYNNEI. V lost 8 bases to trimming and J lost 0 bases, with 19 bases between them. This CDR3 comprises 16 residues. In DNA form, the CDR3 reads TGTGCCAGCGGGGGGCGTGGAGGGTCTGCTAACTATGGCTACACCTTC. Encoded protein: CASGGRGGSANYGYTF.

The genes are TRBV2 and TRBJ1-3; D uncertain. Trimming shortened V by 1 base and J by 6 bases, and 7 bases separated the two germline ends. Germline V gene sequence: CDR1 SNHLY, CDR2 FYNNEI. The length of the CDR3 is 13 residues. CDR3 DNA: TGTGCCAGCAGTGAAGAATCCGAAAACACCATATATTTT. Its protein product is CASSEESENTIYF.

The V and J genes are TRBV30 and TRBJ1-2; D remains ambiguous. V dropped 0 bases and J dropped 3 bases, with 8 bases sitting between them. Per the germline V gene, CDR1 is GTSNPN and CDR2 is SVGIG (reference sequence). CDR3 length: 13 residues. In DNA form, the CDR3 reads TGTGCCTGGAGTGTAGGAGTGGACTATGGCTACACCTTC. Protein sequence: CAWSVGVDYGYTF.

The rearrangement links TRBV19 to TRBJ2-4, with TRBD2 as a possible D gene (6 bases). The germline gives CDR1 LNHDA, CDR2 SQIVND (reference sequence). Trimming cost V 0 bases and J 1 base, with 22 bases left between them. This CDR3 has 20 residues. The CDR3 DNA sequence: TGTGCCAGTAGTATAGATCCCGGGAGCATCGGTTCAACGGCCAAAAACATTCAGTACTTC. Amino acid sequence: CASSIDPGSIGSTAKNIQYF.

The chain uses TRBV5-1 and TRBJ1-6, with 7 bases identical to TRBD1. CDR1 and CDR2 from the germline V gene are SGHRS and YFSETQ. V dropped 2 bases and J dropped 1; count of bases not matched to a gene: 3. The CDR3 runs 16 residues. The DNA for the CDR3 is TGCGCCAGCAGCTTACAGGGGTCATCCTATAATTCACCCCTCCACTTT. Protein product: CASSLQGSSYNSPLHF.

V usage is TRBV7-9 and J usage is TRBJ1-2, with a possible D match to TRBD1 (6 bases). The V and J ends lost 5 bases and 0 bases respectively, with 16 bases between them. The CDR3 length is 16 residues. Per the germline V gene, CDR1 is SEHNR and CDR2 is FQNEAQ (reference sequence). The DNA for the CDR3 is TGTGCCAGCAGCCCTGCAGGGGTGATGGCTAACTATGGCTACACCTTC. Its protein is CASSPAGVMANYGYTF.

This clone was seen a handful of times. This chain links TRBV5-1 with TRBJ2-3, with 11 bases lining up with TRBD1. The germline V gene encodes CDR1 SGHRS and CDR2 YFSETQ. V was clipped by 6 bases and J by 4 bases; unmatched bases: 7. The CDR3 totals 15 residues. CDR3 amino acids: CASTKGQGASDTQYF. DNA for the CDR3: TGCGCCAGCACCAAAGGACAGGGGGCATCAGATACGCAGTATTTT.

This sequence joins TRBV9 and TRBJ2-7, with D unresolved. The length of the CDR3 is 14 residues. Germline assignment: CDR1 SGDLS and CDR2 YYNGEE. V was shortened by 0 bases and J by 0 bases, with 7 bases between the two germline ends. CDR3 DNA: TGTGCCAGCAGCGTAGACAGCCTCTCCTACGAGCAGTACTTC. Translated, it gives CASSVDSLSYEQYF. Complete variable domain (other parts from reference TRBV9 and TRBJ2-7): DSGVTQTPKHLITATGQRVTLRCSPRSGDLSVYWYQQSLDQGLQFLIQYYNGEERAKGNILERFSAQQFPDLHSELNLSSLELGDSALYFCASSVDSLSYEQYFGPGTRLTVT.

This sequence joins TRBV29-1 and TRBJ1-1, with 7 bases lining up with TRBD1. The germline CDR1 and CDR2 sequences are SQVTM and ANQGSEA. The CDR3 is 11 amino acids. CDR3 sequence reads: CILRTGSKAFF. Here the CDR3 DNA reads TGCATCCTCAGGACAGGAAGTAAAGCTTTCTTT.

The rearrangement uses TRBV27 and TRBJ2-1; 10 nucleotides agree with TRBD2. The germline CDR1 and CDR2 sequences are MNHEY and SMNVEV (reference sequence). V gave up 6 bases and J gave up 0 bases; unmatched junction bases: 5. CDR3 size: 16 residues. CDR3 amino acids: CASRVSGGASYNEQFF. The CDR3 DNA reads TGTGCCAGCAGAGTGAGCGGGGGGGCCTCCTACAATGAGCAGTTCTTC.